The subject of this entry is one T cell receptor beta chain. The antigen remains unidentified. TCRdb redid the calling of the reads with MiXCR, one entry per CDR3 protein. The sample has roughly 860,000 distinct CDR3 sequences, 30% to 35% seen once. This record belongs to a study of T cell repertoires in cytomegalovirus infection. Study-wide results and limits: Carriers of CMV plus the relevant HLA were identified by cumulative public TCR beta family frequency. The ex vivo response was dominated by HLA-C-restricted CMV-specific TCR beta clonotypes.

Germline CDR1 SGHTA, CDR2 FQGTGA. The CDR3 covers 15 residues. The V and J ends lost 8 bases and 5 bases respectively, with 21 bases between them. The chain links TRBV7-3 to TRBJ1-2; perhaps TRBD1 as D (5 bases). The clonotype comes from a human donor in good health (CMV status not recorded). Some clones in this sample may be carry-over from other donors' samples. The specimen comprised cultured CD8+ T cells from PBMCs, sampled from culture after CMV antigen stimulation. CDR3 protein: CASFRSGQGKYGYTF. The CDR3 nucleotides are TGTGCCAGCTTCCGGTCAGGTCAGGGAAAGTATGGCTACACCTTC.